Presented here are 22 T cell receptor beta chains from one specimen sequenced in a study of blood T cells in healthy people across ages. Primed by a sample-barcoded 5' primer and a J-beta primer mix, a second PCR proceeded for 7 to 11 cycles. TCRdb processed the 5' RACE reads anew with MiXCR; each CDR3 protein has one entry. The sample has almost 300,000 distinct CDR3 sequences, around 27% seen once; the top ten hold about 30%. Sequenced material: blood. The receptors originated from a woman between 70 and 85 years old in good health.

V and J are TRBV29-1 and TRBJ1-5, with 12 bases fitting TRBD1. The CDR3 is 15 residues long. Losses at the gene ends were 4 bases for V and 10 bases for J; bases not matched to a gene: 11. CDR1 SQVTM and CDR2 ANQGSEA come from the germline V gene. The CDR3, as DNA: TGCAGCGTTGTGGGGACAGGGGGCGCAGAGCACCCCCAGCATTTT. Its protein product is CSVVGTGGAEHPQHF.

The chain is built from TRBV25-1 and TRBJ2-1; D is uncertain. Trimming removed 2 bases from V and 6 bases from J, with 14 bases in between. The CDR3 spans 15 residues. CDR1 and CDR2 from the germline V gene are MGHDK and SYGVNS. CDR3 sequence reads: CASSEPGSNANEQFF. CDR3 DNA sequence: TGTGCCAGCAGTGAACCCGGAAGTAATGCCAATGAGCAGTTCTTC.

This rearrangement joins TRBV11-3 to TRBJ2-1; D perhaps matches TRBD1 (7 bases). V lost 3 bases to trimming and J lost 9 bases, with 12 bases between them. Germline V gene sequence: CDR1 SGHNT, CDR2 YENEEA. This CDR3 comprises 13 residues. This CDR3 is CASSFVQGGEQFF. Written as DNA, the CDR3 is TGTGCCAGCAGCTTTGTCCAGGGGGGTGAGCAGTTCTTC.

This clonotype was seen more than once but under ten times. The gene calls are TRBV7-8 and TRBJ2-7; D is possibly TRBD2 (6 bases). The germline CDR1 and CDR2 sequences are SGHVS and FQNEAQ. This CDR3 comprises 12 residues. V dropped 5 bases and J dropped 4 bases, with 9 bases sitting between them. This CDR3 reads CASSRSGYEQYF. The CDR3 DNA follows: TGTGCCAGCAGCCGTAGCGGATACGAGCAGTACTTC.

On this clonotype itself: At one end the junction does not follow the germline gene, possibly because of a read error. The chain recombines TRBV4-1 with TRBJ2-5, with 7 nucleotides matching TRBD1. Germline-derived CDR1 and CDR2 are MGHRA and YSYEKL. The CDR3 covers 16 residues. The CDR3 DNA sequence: TGCGCCAGCAGCCAAGAAAGAGAAGGGGGCACAGAGGCCCAGTACTTC. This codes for CASSQEREGGTEAQYF.

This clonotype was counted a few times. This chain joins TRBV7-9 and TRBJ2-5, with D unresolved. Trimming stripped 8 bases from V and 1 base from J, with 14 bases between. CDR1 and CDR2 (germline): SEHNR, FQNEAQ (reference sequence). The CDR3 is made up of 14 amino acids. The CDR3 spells CASFSGRAQETQYF. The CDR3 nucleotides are TGTGCCAGCTTCTCTGGACGAGCCCAAGAGACCCAGTACTTC.

CDR3 loop: CASSLRAAGGIETQYF. CDR3 nucleotide sequence: TGTGCCAGCAGTTTGAGGGCCGCAGGGGGGATTGAGACCCAGTACTTC. The chain carries TRBV7-9 and TRBJ2-5, with D tentatively TRBD1 (7 bases). Trimming removed 6 bases from V and 5 bases from J, with 22 bases in between. There are 16 residues in the CDR3. CDR1 is SEHNR, CDR2 FQNEAQ, per germline (reference sequence).

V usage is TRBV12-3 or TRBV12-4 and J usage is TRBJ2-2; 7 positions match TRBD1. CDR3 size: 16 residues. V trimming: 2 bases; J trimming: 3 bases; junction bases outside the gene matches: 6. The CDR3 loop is CASSLYNRGYTGELFF. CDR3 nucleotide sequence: TGTGCCAGCAGTTTATATAACAGGGGTTACACCGGGGAGCTGTTTTTT.

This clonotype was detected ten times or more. CDR3 sequence reads: CSARATSGVREQYF. For the CDR3, the DNA is TGCAGTGCTAGGGCGACTAGCGGGGTTCGCGAGCAGTACTTC. V and J are TRBV20-1 and TRBJ2-7, with 11 bases identical to TRBD2. Germline trimming cut 3 bases from V and 6 bases from J; bases unmatched to any gene: 7. Germline values: CDR1 DFQATT, CDR2 SNEGSKA (reference sequence). This CDR3 comprises 14 residues.

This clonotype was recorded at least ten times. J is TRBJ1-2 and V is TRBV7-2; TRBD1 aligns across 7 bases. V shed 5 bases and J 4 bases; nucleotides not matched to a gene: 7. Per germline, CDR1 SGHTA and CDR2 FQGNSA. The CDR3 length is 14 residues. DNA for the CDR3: TGTGCCAGCAGCCACGGACAGGAACTCTATGGCTACACCTTC. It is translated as CASSHGQELYGYTF. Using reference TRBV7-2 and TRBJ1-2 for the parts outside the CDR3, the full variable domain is GAGVSQSPSNKVTEKGKDVELRCDPISGHTALYWYRQSLGQGLEFLIYFQGNSAPDKSGLPSDRFSAERTGGSVSTLTIQRTQQEDSAVYLCASSHGQELYGYTFGSGTRLTVV.

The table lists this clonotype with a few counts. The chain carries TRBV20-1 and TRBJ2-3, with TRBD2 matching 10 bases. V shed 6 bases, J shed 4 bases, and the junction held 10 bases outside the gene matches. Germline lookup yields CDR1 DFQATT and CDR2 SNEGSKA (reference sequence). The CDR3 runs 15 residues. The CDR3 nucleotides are TGCAGTGCCAGACCGAGCGGGAGGGTTTCAGATACGCAGTATTTT. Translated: CSARPSGRVSDTQYF.

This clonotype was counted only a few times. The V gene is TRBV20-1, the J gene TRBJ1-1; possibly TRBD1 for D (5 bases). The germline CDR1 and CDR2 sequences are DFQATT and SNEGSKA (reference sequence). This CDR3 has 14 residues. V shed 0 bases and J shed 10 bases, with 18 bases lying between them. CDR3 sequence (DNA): TGCAGTGCTAGAGATCCGGGACCCTTAAGATTAGCTTTCTTT. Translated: CSARDPGPLRLAFF.

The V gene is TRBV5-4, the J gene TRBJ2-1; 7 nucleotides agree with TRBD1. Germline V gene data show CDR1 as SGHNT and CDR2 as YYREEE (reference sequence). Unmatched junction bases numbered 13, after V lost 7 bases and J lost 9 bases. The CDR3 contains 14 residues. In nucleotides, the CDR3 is TGTGCCAGCGCTTGGGACAGTTCGTCTGGTGAGCAGTTCTTC. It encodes CASAWDSSSGEQFF.

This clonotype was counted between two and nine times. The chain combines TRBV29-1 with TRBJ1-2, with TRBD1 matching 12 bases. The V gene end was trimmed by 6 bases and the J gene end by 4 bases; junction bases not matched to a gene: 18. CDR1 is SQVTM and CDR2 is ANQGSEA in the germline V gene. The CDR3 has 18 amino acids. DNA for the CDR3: TGCAGCGTCGGGGGTGCGGGACAGGGGGCGAAGGATCCCTATGGCTACACCTTC. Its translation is CSVGGAGQGAKDPYGYTF.

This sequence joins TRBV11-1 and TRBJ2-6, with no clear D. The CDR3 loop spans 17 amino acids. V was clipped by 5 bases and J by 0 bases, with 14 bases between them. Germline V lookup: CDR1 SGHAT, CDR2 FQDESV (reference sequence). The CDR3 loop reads CASSLEPGISGANVLTF. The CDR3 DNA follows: TGTGCCAGCAGCCTCGAGCCTGGGATCTCTGGGGCCAACGTCCTGACTTTC.

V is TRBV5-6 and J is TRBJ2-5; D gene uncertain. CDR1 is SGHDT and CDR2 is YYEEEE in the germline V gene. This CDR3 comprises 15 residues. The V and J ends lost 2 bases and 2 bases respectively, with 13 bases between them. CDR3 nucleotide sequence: TGTGCCAGCAGCTTTTTCGACCAAATACAAGAGACCCAGTACTTC. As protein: CASSFFDQIQETQYF.

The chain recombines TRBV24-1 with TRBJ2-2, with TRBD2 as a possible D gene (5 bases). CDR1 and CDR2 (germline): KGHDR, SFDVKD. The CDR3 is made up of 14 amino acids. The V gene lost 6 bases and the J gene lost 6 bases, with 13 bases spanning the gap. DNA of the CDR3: TGTGCCACCAGTCCGGGAAGGAATGCCGGGGAGCTGTTTTTT. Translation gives CATSPGRNAGELFF.

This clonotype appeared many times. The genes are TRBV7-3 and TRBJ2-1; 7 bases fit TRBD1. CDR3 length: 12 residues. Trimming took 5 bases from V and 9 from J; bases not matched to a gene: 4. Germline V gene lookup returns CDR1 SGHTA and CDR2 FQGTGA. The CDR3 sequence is CASSRAGGEQFF. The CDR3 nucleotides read TGTGCCAGCAGCCGAGCAGGGGGTGAGCAGTTCTTC.

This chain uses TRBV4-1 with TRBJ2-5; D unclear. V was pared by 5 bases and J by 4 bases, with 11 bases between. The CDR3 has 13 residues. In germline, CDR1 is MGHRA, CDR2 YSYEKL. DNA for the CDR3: TGCGCCAGCAGCTATGAGGCGCGAGAGACCCAGTACTTC. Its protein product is CASSYEARETQYF.

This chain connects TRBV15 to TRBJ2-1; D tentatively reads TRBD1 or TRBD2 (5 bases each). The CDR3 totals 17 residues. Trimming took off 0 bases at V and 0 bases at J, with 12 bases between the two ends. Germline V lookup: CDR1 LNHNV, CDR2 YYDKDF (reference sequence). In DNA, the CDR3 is TGTGCCACCAGCAGAGATCGAGGGGCGAGCTCCTACAATGAGCAGTTCTTC. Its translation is CATSRDRGASSYNEQFF. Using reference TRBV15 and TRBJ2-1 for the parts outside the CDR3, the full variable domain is DAMVIQNPRYQVTQFGKPVTLSCSQTLNHNVMYWYQQKSSQAPKLLFHYYDKDFNNEADTPDNFQSRRPNTSFCFLDIRSPGLGDTAMYLCATSRDRGASSYNEQFFGPGTRLTVL.

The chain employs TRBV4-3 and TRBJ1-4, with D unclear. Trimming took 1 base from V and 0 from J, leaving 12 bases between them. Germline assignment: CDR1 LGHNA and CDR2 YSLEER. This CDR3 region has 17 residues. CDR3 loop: CASSQVAPGPTNEKLFF. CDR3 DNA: TGCGCCAGCAGCCAAGTCGCGCCGGGTCCAACTAATGAAAAACTGTTTTTT.

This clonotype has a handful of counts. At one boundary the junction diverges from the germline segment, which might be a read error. CDR3 amino acids: CASSYPPPGSF. CDR3 nucleotide sequence: TGTGCCAGCAGCTATCCTCCGCCGGGCTCCTTC. The rearrangement uses TRBV6-6 and TRBJ1-2; D is ambiguous. CDR1 and CDR2 from the germline V gene are MNHNY and SVGAGI (reference sequence). The CDR3 runs to 11 residues.